Following are 4 T cell receptor beta chains from one sample sequenced in a study of graft-versus-host responses after intestinal transplantation. Produced via immunoSEQ multiplex PCR; TCRdb's table is partial and in-frame only. The data hold some 70,000 clones, with approximately 92% observed a single time. Sample: bone marrow, taken 734 days after intestinal transplantation. The receptors originated from a human patient who received an intestinal transplant, so some T cells may come from the graft donor.

This clone came up once. The chain links TRBV5-4 to TRBJ2-3, with D uncertain. CDR3 length equals 12 residues. Trimming cost V 3 bases and J 2 bases, with 4 bases left between them. Germline assignment: CDR1 SGHNT and CDR2 YYREEE (reference sequence). As DNA, the CDR3 is TGTGCCAGCAGCTCGCCCACAGATACGCAGTATTTT. Protein sequence: CASSSPTDTQYF.

The DNA for the CDR3 is TGTGCCAGCAGTTTTCAGGGATTCATGGGGACCCAGTACTTC. Amino acid sequence: CASSFQGFMGTQYF. The chain is built from TRBV28 and TRBJ2-5, with D possibly TRBD1 on 5 matching bases. Germline-derived CDR1 and CDR2 are MDHEN and SYDVKM. The CDR3 totals 14 residues. Trimming left V 3 bases short and J 7 bases short, with 15 bases between.

CDR3 loop: CASSPTTEQQETQYF. The DNA of the CDR3 is TGTGCCAGCAGCCCCACGACAGAACAACAAGAGACCCAGTACTTC. The rearrangement links TRBV13 to TRBJ2-5, with D tentatively TRBD1 (5 bases). In germline, CDR1 is PRHDT, CDR2 FYEKMQ (reference sequence). This CDR3 comprises 15 residues. The V end lost 5 bases, the J end lost 2 bases, and 15 bases lay between the germline ends.

This chain links TRBV2 with TRBJ2-7, with 13 bases aligning to TRBD2. The germline V gene has CDR1 SNHLY and CDR2 FYNNEI. The CDR3 loop spans 15 amino acids. V lost 8 bases to trimming and J lost 10 bases; unmatched junction nucleotides: 14. The CDR3 DNA sequence: TGTGCCAGCCTCAATAACGGACTAGCGGGAGAGAGCCAGTACTTC. Amino acids: CASLNNGLAGESQYF.